The sequence of this TCR beta chain was determined in a study of T cell responses to AZD1222 COVID-19 vaccine. Overall study findings and caveats: Following two doses of AZD1222, Spike-specific TCR breadth and depth rose. Regions 160-218 and 743-854 held dominance among vaccine-associated CD4 TCRs, which spanned spike. The sample set comprised mostly white British donors with more females, and clonal diversity was possibly underestimated.

Data came from immunoSEQ multiplex PCR; TCRdb stores just in-frame clones and leaves some out. The profile shows some 200,000 clones, roughly 91% of them singletons. In its sample, this clone was seen a few times. Its antigen is as yet unknown. CDR3 length: 18 amino acids. Losses at the gene ends were 0 bases for V and 2 bases for J; bases not matched to a gene: 9. CDR1 SGHTA and CDR2 FQGNSA come from the germline V gene. Sequenced material: peripheral blood, taken 28 days after the second AZD1222 dose. The source of this sequence is an adult who received the AZD1222 COVID-19 vaccine. The chain recombines TRBV7-2 with TRBJ2-7; 11 bases are a match to TRBD1. This CDR3 reads CASSLASLGQGAPYEQYF. CDR3 DNA sequence: TGTGCCAGCAGCTTAGCGAGTTTAGGACAGGGGGCACCCTACGAGCAGTACTTC.